This T cell receptor beta chain was captured in a study of control samples from healthy donors and cancer patients. The CDR3 contains 14 residues. Germline assignment: CDR1 SEHNR and CDR2 FQNEAQ (reference sequence). Deletions cut 5 bases from V and 4 bases from J, with 11 bases between. Sequencing used immunoSEQ multiplex PCR; TCRdb keeps in-frame clones, though not all of them. The sample includes 180,000 or so clones, around 93% of them seen just once. This chain connects TRBV7-9 to TRBJ1-4; the D is unclear. The clonotype was recovered from a woman aged 60-75 years in good health. The specimen was blood. For the CDR3, the DNA is TGTGCCAGCAGCCCCCCTAACGGTAATGAAAAACTGTTTTTT. Its translation: CASSPPNGNEKLFF.